The 29 T cell receptor beta chains listed next were all sequenced from one sample in a study of graft-versus-host responses after intestinal transplantation. The assay was immunoSEQ multiplex PCR, and TCRdb's table has in-frame clones only and misses some. Found here are about 97,000 clones, 90% of them singletons; the top ten hold about 15%. The starting material was PBMCs, obtained around 450 days after intestinal transplant. Receptors were obtained from a human patient who received an intestinal transplant, so some T cells may come from the graft donor.

The gene calls are TRBV4-1 and TRBJ1-6, with TRBD1 as a possible D gene (5 bases). CDR1 and CDR2 from the germline V gene are MGHRA and YSYEKL. This CDR3 region has 15 residues. V lost 0 bases and J 10 bases, leaving 13 bases between the germline ends. The CDR3 region is CASSQDDLGTSPLHF. Here the CDR3 DNA reads TGCGCCAGCAGCCAAGATGATCTGGGGACCTCACCCCTCCACTTT.

Worth noting for this clone: The identical CDR3 is also encoded by other nucleotide sequences in the sample. The V gene is TRBV10-2, the J gene TRBJ1-1; D is perhaps TRBD1 (5 bases). This CDR3 is 14 amino acids long. Trimming cost V 6 bases and J 5 bases, with 16 bases left between them. Germline CDR1 WSHSY, CDR2 SAAADI. In DNA form, the CDR3 reads TGCGCCAGCAGCGGGGCAGGGCGGAATACTGAAGCTTTCTTT. Translated: CASSGAGRNTEAFF.

The chain joins TRBV2 to TRBJ2-5, with no clear D. V dropped 3 bases and J dropped 6 bases, with 5 bases sitting between them. Germline CDR1 and CDR2: SNHLY and FYNNEI. The CDR3 is 11 residues long. The CDR3 DNA sequence: TGTGCCAGCAGTGAGGTGAAGACCCAGTACTTC. Its protein product is CASSEVKTQYF.

This sequence joins TRBV14 and TRBJ2-5; D possibly corresponds to TRBD2 (6 bases). The CDR3 has 11 residues. V was trimmed by 7 bases and J by 5 bases, leaving 8 bases between them. Looked up from germline, CDR1 is SGHDN and CDR2 is FVKESK. This CDR3 is CASKEGETQYF. CDR3 DNA sequence: TGTGCCAGCAAGGAGGGGGAGACCCAGTACTTC.

V gene TRBV5-1 combines with J gene TRBJ1-1; 10 nucleotides line up with TRBD1. V lost 2 bases, J lost 6 bases, and 7 bases stayed unmatched. The germline CDR1 and CDR2 sequences are SGHRS and YFSETQ. The CDR3 has 15 residues. DNA for the CDR3: TGCGCCAGCAGCTTCCGGGGACAGGGGTTCCCTGAAGCTTTCTTT. As protein: CASSFRGQGFPEAFF.

The chain uses TRBV5-1 and TRBJ2-7, with a possible D match to TRBD1 (5 bases). V gave up 1 base and J gave up 0 bases, with 14 bases separating them. CDR3 length: 16 amino acids. CDR1 is SGHRS and CDR2 is YFSETQ in the germline V gene. This CDR3 is CASSLFRQTDSYEQYF. CDR3 DNA sequence: TGCGCCAGCAGCTTGTTTCGGCAGACAGACTCCTACGAGCAGTACTTC.

This chain connects TRBV28 to TRBJ1-1; D not resolved. There are 16 residues in the CDR3. Trimming removed 5 bases from V and 1 base from J, with 17 bases in between. Germline CDR1 and CDR2: MDHEN and SYDVKM. The CDR3 bases are TGTGCCAGCAGTCCAAACGGAAAGGCCTCGAACACTGAAGCTTTCTTT. It specifies CASSPNGKASNTEAFF.

The V call is TRBV5-4, the J call TRBJ2-1; D gene unclear. CDR1 is SGHNT and CDR2 is YYREEE in the germline V gene (reference sequence). Trimming cost V 3 bases and J 7 bases, with 8 bases left between them. This CDR3 contains 12 residues. The CDR3 bases are TGTGCCAGCAGCTACCTTACAAATGAGCAGTTCTTC. Its translation: CASSYLTNEQFF.

V usage is TRBV7-3 and J usage is TRBJ2-7, with TRBD1 as a possible D gene (6 bases). CDR3 length: 14 residues. Germline lookup yields CDR1 SGHTA and CDR2 FQGTGA. With 5 bases removed from V and 4 bases from J, the gap between germline ends came to 15 bases. The CDR3 DNA reads TGTGCCAGCAGCCCAAGGGGGTGGGGATACGAGCAGTACTTC. Protein product: CASSPRGWGYEQYF.

V gene TRBV5-6 combines with J gene TRBJ1-2, with 9 bases lining up with TRBD1. The germline V gene has CDR1 SGHDT and CDR2 YYEEEE. The CDR3 contains 14 residues. J gave up 4 bases and V 3 bases, and 4 bases lay outside the gene matches. CDR3 in amino acids: CASSWGTGFYGYTF. The CDR3 DNA follows: TGTGCCAGCAGCTGGGGGACAGGGTTCTATGGCTACACCTTC.

The CDR3 is CASSPTSGGPAGQFF. DNA of the CDR3: TGTGCCAGCAGCCCGACTAGCGGGGGGCCGGCAGGGCAGTTCTTC. The rearrangement links TRBV7-2 to TRBJ2-1; 13 bases fit TRBD2. Looked up from germline, CDR1 is SGHTA and CDR2 is FQGNSA. This CDR3 comprises 15 residues. Trimming cost V 5 bases and J 12 bases; bases outside gene matches: 10. Filled out from reference TRBV7-2 and TRBJ2-1, the complete variable domain reads GAGVSQSPSNKVTEKGKDVELRCDPISGHTALYWYRQSLGQGLEFLIYFQGNSAPDKSGLPSDRFSAERTGGSVSTLTIQRTQQEDSAVYLCASSPTSGGPAGQFFGPGTRLTVL.

The CDR3 protein is CASSLGPGSDTQYF. The CDR3 DNA sequence: TGCGCCAGCAGCTTGGGTCCGGGCTCAGATACGCAGTATTTT. The V call is TRBV5-1, the J call TRBJ2-3; D is uncertain. Germline loops: CDR1 SGHRS, CDR2 YFSETQ. The V and J ends lost 0 bases and 4 bases respectively, with 9 bases between them. This CDR3 region has 14 residues.

V usage is TRBV23-1 and J usage is TRBJ1-5; D gene unclear. TRBV23-1 falls under the ORF class, with uncertain function. The ends were cut back, 0 bases at V and 0 bases at J, with 9 bases in the middle. The CDR3 spans 16 residues. The CDR3 DNA reads TGCGCCAGCAGTCAATCCGCCAGCTATAGCAATCAGCCCCAGCATTTT. This gives the protein CASSQSASYSNQPQHF.

The chain has TRBV6-5 and TRBJ1-2; D is unclear. The CDR3 consists of 15 residues. Germline assignment: CDR1 MNHEY and CDR2 SVGAGI. With 6 bases removed from V and 7 bases from J, the gap between germline ends came to 21 bases. CDR3 sequence (DNA): TGTGCCAGCAGCCTCGACCCTTTCGGCAGTTCTGGCTACACCTTC. This encodes CASSLDPFGSSGYTF.

This chain connects TRBV5-1 to TRBJ1-1, with a possible D match to TRBD1 (5 bases). Germline V CDR1 and CDR2: SGHRS, YFSETQ. The CDR3 sequence is 14 residues long. Trimming left V 4 bases short and J 7 bases short, with 17 bases between. CDR3 residues: CASSPSSGSVEAFF. CDR3 DNA sequence: TGCGCCAGCAGCCCGTCCTCAGGGTCTGTTGAAGCTTTCTTT.

The chain uses TRBV6-1 and TRBJ2-3, with D perhaps matching TRBD1 or TRBD2 (5 bases each). The CDR3 has 16 residues. Germline-derived CDR1 and CDR2 are MNHNS and SASEGT. Trimming stripped 2 bases from V and 0 bases from J, with 12 bases between. The CDR3 region has the DNA TGTGCCAGCAGTGAATACGGGGACCCTAGCACAGATACGCAGTATTTT. Translating gives CASSEYGDPSTDTQYF.

The chain joins TRBV4-2 to TRBJ1-5; maybe TRBD1 (5 bases). The V and J ends lost 0 bases and 5 bases respectively, with 14 bases between them. CDR3 length equals 16 residues. Germline V gene lookup returns CDR1 LGHNA and CDR2 YNFKEQ. The CDR3 nucleotides read TGTGCCAGCAGCCAAGAGTCGGGGCCACCGCATCAGCCCCAGCATTTT. This codes for CASSQESGPPHQPQHF.

This chain joins TRBV13 and TRBJ2-2; D may match TRBD1 or TRBD2 (5 bases each). V was pared by 6 bases and J by 6 bases, with 14 bases between. Germline V gene data show CDR1 as PRHDT and CDR2 as FYEKMQ (reference sequence). The CDR3 totals 14 residues. CDR3 nucleotide sequence: TGTGCCAGCAGATTTACCCCGGGGCCCGGGGAGCTGTTTTTT. Its protein is CASRFTPGPGELFF.

This chain joins TRBV4-1 and TRBJ1-2, with no clear D. This CDR3 has 14 residues. Between the trimmed V and J ends, which lost 0 bases and 6 bases, there was a span of 11 bases. Looked up from germline, CDR1 is MGHRA and CDR2 is YSYEKL. CDR3 coding DNA: TGCGCCAGCAGCCAAGACGGCAGCCGCGATGGCTACACCTTC. Encoded protein: CASSQDGSRDGYTF.

The count of this clone is one. CDR3 nucleotides: TGTGCCAGCCGCGGCCTGGATTCACCCCTCCACTTT. Translation: CASRGLDSPLHF. The V call is TRBV6-1, the J call TRBJ1-6; D unclear. CDR1 and CDR2 (germline): MNHNS, SASEGT. V was cut by 8 bases and J by 8 bases, with 10 bases left in between. CDR3 size: 12 residues.

The chain is built from TRBV7-9 and TRBJ2-6; a weak D match, TRBD1 (6 bases). Germline loops: CDR1 SEHNR, CDR2 FQNEAQ (reference sequence). Deletions cut 5 bases from V and 2 bases from J, with 13 bases between. The CDR3 totals 16 residues. CDR3 in amino acids: CASSPGQIPGANVLTF. The DNA for the CDR3 is TGTGCCAGCAGCCCAGGACAGATTCCTGGGGCCAACGTCCTGACTTTC.

The sample holds one count of this clone. The V and J genes are TRBV7-9 and TRBJ1-1, with no clear D. CDR1 and CDR2 from the germline V gene are SEHNR and FQNEAQ (reference sequence). The V end lost 2 bases, the J end lost 4 bases, and 11 bases lay between the germline ends. This CDR3 spans 14 amino acids. The DNA for the CDR3 is TGTGCCAGCAGCTTAAGCGGAGGAGGCACTGAAGCTTTCTTT. This gives the protein CASSLSGGGTEAFF.

V is TRBV13 and J is TRBJ2-5, with 8 bases that match TRBD2. The V gene's germline CDR1 is PRHDT and CDR2 FYEKMQ (reference sequence). The CDR3 extends over 15 amino acids. With V trimmed by 5 bases and J by 3 bases, 8 bases remained unmatched. The CDR3 DNA reads as TGTGCCAGCAGCCAAATGGGACTAGTGGAAGAGACCCAGTACTTC. This gives the protein CASSQMGLVEETQYF.

The gene calls are TRBV5-1 and TRBJ2-5; 8 nucleotides line up with TRBD1. V lost 4 bases, J lost 1 base, and 3 bases stayed unmatched. Germline CDR1 is SGHRS and CDR2 is YFSETQ. The CDR3 covers 14 residues. In nucleotides, the CDR3 is TGCGCCAGCAGCGGCGGACAGGGCCAAGAGACCCAGTACTTC. Translating it yields CASSGGQGQETQYF.

The chain recombines TRBV19 with TRBJ2-7; a weak D match, TRBD1 (5 bases). Trimming stripped 3 bases from V and 2 bases from J, with 11 bases between. Germline loops: CDR1 LNHDA, CDR2 SQIVND (reference sequence). The CDR3 is made up of 14 amino acids. The CDR3 spells CASSIDSGTYEQYF. The CDR3 bases are TGTGCCAGTAGTATTGACAGTGGGACCTACGAGCAGTACTTC.

The rearrangement uses TRBV29-1 and TRBJ2-7; D is possibly TRBD1 (5 bases). There are 11 residues in the CDR3. Per the germline V gene, CDR1 is SQVTM and CDR2 is ANQGSEA. The ends were cut back, 7 bases at V and 3 bases at J, with 10 bases in the middle. CDR3 protein: CSAFDSYEQYF. Written as DNA, the CDR3 is TGCAGCGCCTTCGACAGCTACGAGCAGTACTTC.

V usage is TRBV10-3 and J usage is TRBJ2-2, with 14 bases lining up with TRBD2. The CDR3 extends over 15 amino acids. Germline V gene lookup returns CDR1 ENHRY and CDR2 SYGVKD. The trim removed 10 bases at V and 6 bases at J, leaving 7 bases unmatched. CDR3 sequence reads: CASRGLAGGAGELFF. In DNA, the CDR3 is TGTGCCAGCCGCGGACTAGCGGGGGGAGCCGGGGAGCTGTTTTTT.

This chain connects TRBV6-5 to TRBJ2-7; 7 positions match TRBD2. This CDR3 comprises 13 residues. After removal of 2 bases from V and 4 bases from J, the junction contained 2 bases not matched to a gene. Germline V gene lookup returns CDR1 MNHEY and CDR2 SVGAGI. CDR3 DNA sequence: TGTGCCAGCAGTTACGCGGGGGATTACGAGCAGTACTTC. As protein: CASSYAGDYEQYF.

The J gene is TRBJ2-5, the V gene TRBV18; D ambiguous. The V end was cut by 4 bases, the J end by 1 base, with 22 bases between. Germline V CDR1 and CDR2: KGHSH, LQKENI. The CDR3 totals 18 residues. The CDR3 DNA sequence: TGTGCCAGCTCACTTCCCAATACCCAAACACGACTCCAAGAGACCCAGTACTTC. Residues: CASSLPNTQTRLQETQYF. Using reference TRBV18 and TRBJ2-5 for the parts outside the CDR3, the full variable domain is NAGVMQNPRHLVRRRGQEARLRCSPMKGHSHVYWYRQLPEEGLKFMVYLQKENIIDESGMPKERFSAEFPKEGPSILRIQQVVRGDSAAYFCASSLPNTQTRLQETQYFGPGTRLLVL.